These 11 T cell receptor beta chains came from one sample sequenced in a study of T cell responses to AZD1222 COVID-19 vaccine. Measured with immunoSEQ multiplex PCR; TCRdb has only the in-frame clones, and not every one. Of some 150,000 clones in the sample, 88% were seen once. Sequenced material: peripheral blood, taken on day 0 of AZD1222 vaccination. Receptor source: an adult in good health.

V usage is TRBV7-9 and J usage is TRBJ1-2; tentatively, D is TRBD1 (5 bases). V dropped 8 bases and J dropped 7 bases, with 8 bases sitting between them. Germline V gives CDR1 SEHNR, CDR2 FQNEAQ (reference sequence). The CDR3 spans 10 residues. The CDR3 protein is CASAQGGYTF. CDR3 nucleotide sequence: TGTGCCAGCGCTCAGGGTGGCTACACCTTC.

The chain couples TRBV5-1 to TRBJ2-2, with D maybe TRBD2 (6 bases). Germline loops: CDR1 SGHRS, CDR2 YFSETQ. CDR3 size: 14 residues. V gave up 5 bases and J gave up 6 bases, with 14 bases separating them. This chain's CDR3 is CASSPPGGSGELFF. Here the CDR3 DNA reads TGCGCCAGCAGTCCCCCCGGGGGATCCGGGGAGCTGTTTTTT.

This clone was counted a single time. J is TRBJ1-1 and V is TRBV19, with 7 bases aligning to TRBD1. The CDR3 is made up of 17 amino acids. V was pared by 4 bases and J by 5 bases, with 16 bases of the junction left unmatched. CDR1 is LNHDA, CDR2 SQIVND, per germline (reference sequence). CDR3 sequence (DNA): TGTGCCAGTAGTAGTCGAGGGGGCGCGTTCTGGAGTACTGAAGCTTTCTTT. Translating gives CASSSRGGAFWSTEAFF.

The chain is built from TRBV11-1 and TRBJ1-5; D call uncertain. There are 13 residues in the CDR3. Germline CDR1 and CDR2: SGHAT and FQDESV (reference sequence). Trimming removed 1 base from V and 6 bases from J, with 7 bases in between. Here the CDR3 DNA reads TGTGCCAGCAGCTTAGGGGCGGCTCAGCCCCAGCATTTT. It translates to CASSLGAAQPQHF.

The CDR3 loop is CSVEEWHSEAFF. CDR3 nucleotides: TGCAGCGTTGAAGAGTGGCACTCCGAGGCTTTCTTT. The chain has TRBV29-1 and TRBJ1-1; no clear D gene. V shed 0 bases and J shed 11 bases, with 13 bases lying between them. The V gene's germline CDR1 is SQVTM and CDR2 ANQGSEA. The CDR3 runs 12 residues.

The genes are TRBV5-1 and TRBJ2-7, with 8 bases lining up with TRBD2. The CDR3 contains 15 residues. The germline gives CDR1 SGHRS, CDR2 YFSETQ. Losses at the gene ends were 4 bases for V and 2 bases for J; bases not matched to a gene: 8. The CDR3 bases are TGCGCCAGCAGCATAAACAGCGGGGGCCCCTACGAGCAGTACTTC. It encodes CASSINSGGPYEQYF.

The V call is TRBV9, the J call TRBJ1-3, with TRBD1 as a possible D gene (6 bases). The CDR3 has 15 residues. The V gene lost 0 bases and the J gene lost 8 bases, with 15 bases spanning the gap. Germline V gives CDR1 SGDLS, CDR2 YYNGEE. The CDR3 DNA reads as TGTGCCAGCAGCGTAGAGGGGGGATTCTGGGACACCATATATTTT. Translation: CASSVEGGFWDTIYF. Full variable domain (rest looked up from reference TRBV9 and TRBJ1-3): DSGVTQTPKHLITATGQRVTLRCSPRSGDLSVYWYQQSLDQGLQFLIQYYNGEERAKGNILERFSAQQFPDLHSELNLSSLELGDSALYFCASSVEGGFWDTIYFGEGSWLTVV.

J is TRBJ1-1 and V is TRBV19; 7 bases agree with TRBD1. The germline V gene encodes CDR1 LNHDA and CDR2 SQIVND (reference sequence). V lost 4 bases and J lost 5; bases outside the gene matches: 7. CDR3 size: 14 residues. The CDR3 here is CASSTQGGRTEAFF. In DNA, the CDR3 is TGTGCCAGTAGTACCCAAGGGGGCAGGACTGAAGCTTTCTTT.

V and J are TRBV6-2 or TRBV6-3 and TRBJ1-1; D might be TRBD1 (5 bases). Germline V gene data show CDR1 as MNHEY and CDR2 as SVGEGT. This CDR3 is 17 amino acids long. V lost 2 bases and J lost 0, with 16 bases in between. In DNA, the CDR3 is TGTGCCAGCAGTTACGCGACAGCGGACACGGTGAACACTGAAGCTTTCTTT. Translated: CASSYATADTVNTEAFF.

The chain carries TRBV7-8 and TRBJ2-2, with 7 positions matching TRBD1. CDR3 length: 16 residues. Looked up from germline, CDR1 is SGHVS and CDR2 is FQNEAQ. V trimming: 2 bases; J trimming: 5 bases; junction bases outside the gene matches: 8. The DNA for the CDR3 is TGTGCCAGCAGCTTATTTTTACAGGGGAGTACCGGGGAGCTGTTTTTT. Its translation is CASSLFLQGSTGELFF.

The chain couples TRBV29-1 to TRBJ1-1; perhaps TRBD1 as D (6 bases). Germline CDR1 is SQVTM and CDR2 is ANQGSEA. This CDR3 has 13 amino acids. The V end was cut by 4 bases, the J end by 0 bases, with 9 bases between. CDR3 sequence: CSVVKGVNTEAFF. The CDR3 DNA reads as TGCAGCGTTGTGAAGGGGGTGAACACTGAAGCTTTCTTT.